The source of this T cell receptor beta chain is a study of tumor-infiltrating lymphocytes in primary liver carcinoma. The study extracted blood RNA from unsorted whole blood and also extracted germline DNA. A word on this clonotype: This may be a read error: a much more frequent sequence differs by one nucleotide.

The input was around 530 ng total RNA; TCR beta cDNA was made from it with a constant-region primer. Three nested multiplex PCR rounds of slightly modified ARM-PCR generated TCR beta libraries. Using its own MiXCR run on the multiplex PCR reads, TCRdb lists one record per CDR3 protein. The sample lists approximately 340,000 distinct CDR3 sequences; 65% were seen once. The clonotype originates from a man aged 35 to 55 with primary liver carcinoma and hepatitis B virus infection. Sequencing was done on a sample of peripheral blood.

CDR3 DNA sequence: TGCAGCGTTGAGCTATCTAGCAATGAAAAACTGTTTTTT. Amino acid sequence: CSVELSSNEKLFF. V gene TRBV29-1 combines with J gene TRBJ1-4; D gene ambiguous. The CDR3 extends over 13 amino acids. CDR1 is SQVTM and CDR2 is ANQGSEA in the germline V gene. V was clipped by 3 bases and J by 5 bases, with 10 bases between them.